The sequence of this T cell receptor (beta chain) was determined in a study of T cell clonality in common variable immunodeficiency. Libraries were prepared by immunoSEQ multiplex PCR; TCRdb keeps only in-frame clonotypes and omits some of them. This sample has about 52,000 clones, each found more than once. Looked up from germline, CDR1 is KGHSH and CDR2 is LQKENI. This CDR3 is built from 14 residues. J lost 1 base, V lost 5 bases, and 1 base had no gene match. This clone was seen a few times. The observed sequence ends 3 residues before the CDR3 terminus, with the missing tail filled in from the germline J gene.

The clonotype was recovered from a person aged 18 to 69 in good health. The sequencing input was peripheral blood mononuclear cells. The chain couples TRBV18 to TRBJ1-1; 10 bases are a match to TRBD1. The DNA read from the CDR3 is TGTGCCAGCTCAGGGGACAGGGGGAACACTGAA. Amino acids: CASSGDRGNTE. The entire CDR3 is CASSGDRGNTEAFF.